The 10 T cell receptor beta chains listed next were all sequenced from one sample in a study of cytomegalovirus exposure and HLA in healthy donors. 13 Jbeta primers and 60 Vbeta primers were used for the PCR. Profiling relied on immunoSEQ multiplex PCR, and the TCRdb table lists in-frame clones only, not all of them. The repertoire holds about 190,000 clones, 75% to 90% seen once, with 2.6% in the top ten. Sequencing was carried out using PBMCs. The receptors come from a woman between 50 and 59 years old in good health and CMV-seropositive.

This rearrangement joins TRBV5-1 to TRBJ1-1; no clear D gene. Trimming pared 0 bases from V and 1 base from J, leaving 7 bases between. Germline lookup yields CDR1 SGHRS and CDR2 YFSETQ. There are 14 residues in the CDR3. The DNA of the CDR3 is TGCGCCAGCAGCTTGGGAGGGAGGAACACTGAAGCTTTCTTT. This gives the protein CASSLGGRNTEAFF.

This clone came up once. V is TRBV14 and J is TRBJ2-1, with D perhaps TRBD2 (6 bases). V lost 0 bases and J 4 bases, leaving 13 bases between the germline ends. The CDR3 has 16 amino acids. CDR1 SGHDN and CDR2 FVKESK come from the germline V gene. CDR3 residues: CASSQDGRKGYNEQFF. The CDR3 bases are TGTGCCAGCAGCCAAGATGGGAGGAAAGGGTACAATGAGCAGTTCTTC.

This clone showed up just a few times. This chain connects TRBV4-1 to TRBJ1-1; D ambiguous. CDR3 length: 18 amino acids. CDR1 is MGHRA and CDR2 is YSYEKL in the germline V gene. Trimming shortened V by 1 base and J by 1 base, and 19 bases separated the two germline ends. For the CDR3, the DNA is TGCGCCAGCAGCCAAGCAGAGGTCCGGGAAGCCCCGAACACTGAAGCTTTCTTT. Encoded protein: CASSQAEVREAPNTEAFF.

This chain links TRBV7-9 with TRBJ2-5; no clear D. The germline CDR1 and CDR2 sequences are SEHNR and FQNEAQ (reference sequence). Trimming shortened V by 1 base and J by 4 bases, and 10 bases separated the two germline ends. The CDR3 loop spans 14 amino acids. Here the CDR3 DNA reads TGTGCCAGCAGCTTAGTGAGCGACGCAGAGACCCAGTACTTC. Amino acid sequence: CASSLVSDAETQYF.

V gene TRBV4-3 combines with J gene TRBJ2-3, with 8 bases lining up with TRBD2. The CDR3 is 17 residues long. CDR1 is LGHNA, CDR2 YSLEER, per germline. Trimming took 0 bases from V and 5 from J; bases not matched to a gene: 10. The CDR3 region has the DNA TGCGCCAGCAGCCAAGATCCTGTCGGGGGGGTAGGAGATACGCAGTATTTT. As protein: CASSQDPVGGVGDTQYF.

The V and J genes are TRBV27 and TRBJ2-7, with D possibly being TRBD2 (6 bases). Germline-derived CDR1 and CDR2 are MNHEY and SMNVEV (reference sequence). This CDR3 region has 13 residues. V was trimmed by 3 bases and J by 3 bases, leaving 9 bases between them. Written as DNA, the CDR3 is TGTGCCAGCAGTTTGGGACTGAACTACGAGCAGTACTTC. This gives the protein CASSLGLNYEQYF.

The V and J genes are TRBV30 and TRBJ1-5; 9 positions agree with TRBD1. This CDR3 comprises 15 residues. The ends lost 3 bases at V and 6 bases at J; junction bases unmatched: 9. Germline V gene lookup returns CDR1 GTSNPN and CDR2 SVGIG (reference sequence). In DNA form, the CDR3 reads TGTGCCTGGAGCACAGGGGGCTCGAGCCTTCAGCCCCAGCATTTT. Translating gives CAWSTGGSSLQPQHF.

This chain connects TRBV6-5 to TRBJ1-1, with a weak D call TRBD1 (6 bases). V was shortened by 2 bases and J by 0 bases, with 10 bases between the two germline ends. Germline loops: CDR1 MNHEY, CDR2 SVGAGI. The CDR3 runs to 15 residues. CDR3 protein: CASSYTGQLNTEAFF. Here the CDR3 DNA reads TGTGCCAGCAGTTACACCGGACAGCTGAACACTGAAGCTTTCTTT.

The chain combines TRBV4-3 with TRBJ2-2, with TRBD2 matching over 12 bases. In germline, CDR1 is LGHNA, CDR2 YSLEER. Trimming at V came to 3 bases and at J to 2 bases, leaving 1 base not matched to a gene. The CDR3 has 16 amino acids. Here the CDR3 reads CASSHGLAGNTGELFF. As DNA, the CDR3 is TGCGCCAGCAGCCATGGACTAGCGGGAAACACCGGGGAGCTGTTTTTT.

The chain couples TRBV27 to TRBJ2-3; 11 positions match TRBD2. CDR3 length: 16 amino acids. J gave up 2 bases and V 5 bases, and 6 bases lay outside the gene matches. Germline assignment: CDR1 MNHEY and CDR2 SMNVEV (reference sequence). The DNA of the CDR3 is TGTGCCAGCAGTGCGCTAGCGGGGGGCGCCACAGATACGCAGTATTTT. Its translation is CASSALAGGATDTQYF.